This is a list of T cell receptor beta chains from one sample in a study of response to subunit inactivated influenza vaccine. TCRdb independently ran MiXCR on the RT-PCR reads; one entry per CDR3 protein. The sample lists fewer than 600,000 distinct CDR3 sequences, under 8.5% occurring once. Sequences were derived from PBMCs from blood, sampled around 2 years after vaccination. These TCRs come from a man between 50 and 75 years old who received an inactivated influenza vaccine. Both conserved end residues are part of each CDR3.

j_call	v_call	cdr3_aa
TRBJ2-1	TRBV25-1	CASSVLAGGNEQFF
TRBJ2-5	TRBV4-3	CASSQDLQGKETQYF
TRBJ1-4	TRBV3-1	CASSPTGAARLFF
TRBJ2-5	TRBV5-1	CASSSRPEETQYF
TRBJ2-5	TRBV29-1	CSVVAGGLRSETQYF
TRBJ2-1	TRBV20-1	CSARDNRLRASSYNEQFF
TRBJ1-5	TRBV11-2	CASSLGGVQPQHF
TRBJ1-2	TRBV19	CASSIPTGVYGYTF
TRBJ2-5	TRBV7-9	CASSLVLHQETQYF
TRBJ2-1	TRBV12-3/TRBV12-4	CAFSFGPVGGRIPYNEQFF
TRBJ2-2	TRBV7-2	CASSTRGSGELFF
TRBJ1-5	TRBV18	CASSPGVHNQPQHF
TRBJ1-1	TRBV6-1	CASSQPKRDTEAFF
TRBJ2-2	TRBV5-1	CASTQGGGTNTGELFF
TRBJ2-3	TRBV4-2	CASSQLAGGHTDTQYF
TRBJ2-1	TRBV7-2	CASSYRGHNEQFF
TRBJ1-5	TRBV6-1	CASSPARDRGFGNQPQHF
TRBJ2-1	TRBV9	CASSVVAGVGNEQFF
TRBJ1-2	TRBV3-1	CASSPAFDRGYNYGYTF
TRBJ1-1	TRBV10-3	CAINRDMNTEAFF
TRBJ1-1	TRBV29-1	CSATQGRNTEAFF
TRBJ1-2	TRBV5-1	CASSFNNRGLDGYTF
TRBJ2-1	TRBV20-1	CSARDLRTGVSHEQFF
TRBJ2-1	TRBV29-1	CSADPPGQIYNEQFF
TRBJ2-2	TRBV4-3	CASSQGGLDPKSGELFF
TRBJ1-1	TRBV5-5	CASSYRQGIGATEAFF
TRBJ2-1	TRBV5-1	CASSYDSYNEQFF
TRBJ2-7	TRBV12-3/TRBV12-4	CASSFPGIRNEQYF
TRBJ1-1	TRBV29-1	CSVPPPMNTEAFF
TRBJ2-2	TRBV7-9	CASSPPGGQDGELFF
TRBJ1-6	TRBV9	CASSEEGGYSPLHF
TRBJ2-7	TRBV29-1	CSVESRRTGDEQYF
TRBJ1-5	TRBV5-5	CASSWASDDQPQHF
TRBJ1-1	TRBV5-1	CASSLGGTVEAFF
TRBJ2-3	TRBV30	CAWSAPRDRGTDTQYF
TRBJ1-4	TRBV20-1	CSARIGEKLFF